These 12 T cell receptor beta chains were sequenced from one sample in a study of T cells after yellow fever vaccination (dated by TCRdb to the late 2010s). The treatment or condition label for this specimen denotes: live attenuated yellow fever vaccine strain. The protocol used for the library was 5' RACE. The sequencer was an Illumina HiSeq 2500. TCRdb itself trimmed the public reads at Q25 with fastp, ran MiXCR and retained productive beta chains. When rows share a CDR3 protein, they turn into one entry using the most common DNA and genes. Present in this sample are about 25,000 distinct CDR3 sequences, approximately 3.2% of which were seen just once. Together, the top ten hold roughly 0.9% of the sample. This material consisted of PBMCs, either bulk or a sorted T-cell subset (CD4+, CD8+, memory, or dextramer-sorted; not recorded which), taken about 41 days after the first yellow fever vaccination. The receptors were gathered from a young man who received the YFV17D yellow fever vaccine.

The chain uses TRBV12-3 or TRBV12-4 and TRBJ2-4; TRBD1 agrees at 7 bases. V was pared by 4 bases and J by 11 bases, with 14 bases of the junction left unmatched. The CDR3 totals 15 residues. The CDR3 DNA reads TGTGCCAGCAGTTCCCCTCTGACAGGGTGGGACGTTCAGTACTTC. Residues: CASSSPLTGWDVQYF.

About this clonotype: A read error may be the cause here, since a much bigger clone is one base away. This chain connects TRBV2 to TRBJ1-5, with 9 bases lining up with TRBD1. Germline V CDR1 and CDR2: SNHLY, FYNNEI. The CDR3 is made up of 15 amino acids. CDR3 nucleotide sequence: TGTACCAGCAGTTCGGGACAGGGCGACAATCAGCCCCAGCATTTT. Translation: CTSSSGQGDNQPQHF.

By proportion, this clonotype is medium-sized. This chain links TRBV5-1 with TRBJ2-7, with 10 bases lining up with TRBD1. The germline V gene has CDR1 SGHRS and CDR2 YFSETQ. V was clipped by 5 bases and J by 5 bases; unmatched bases: 13. The CDR3 runs 16 residues. The CDR3 DNA follows: TGCGCCAGCAGGACAATTCCGGGACAGGGGTTCAACGAGCAGTACTTC. Translating gives CASRTIPGQGFNEQYF.

This clonotype was observed many times. The chain joins TRBV6-5 to TRBJ2-7; D is uncertain. The germline V and J ends were trimmed by 1 base and 0 bases, with 19 bases remaining between them. CDR3 size: 18 residues. Germline CDR1 reads MNHEY; CDR2 reads SVGAGI. CDR3 coding DNA: TGTGCCAGCAGTTACTACACCCCGGCCGCAGAAATCTCCTACGAGCAGTACTTC. Translation: CASSYYTPAAEISYEQYF.

This clonotype was observed many times. The genes are TRBV2 and TRBJ1-5; a possible D gene is TRBD1 (5 bases). V was cut by 3 bases and J by 5 bases, with 11 bases left in between. Germline V gene lookup returns CDR1 SNHLY and CDR2 FYNNEI. CDR3 size: 14 residues. The CDR3 sequence is CASSDKGRDQPQHF. DNA for the CDR3: TGTGCCAGCAGTGACAAGGGGCGGGATCAGCCCCAGCATTTT.

This clonotype has at least ten counts. The V and J genes are TRBV7-9 and TRBJ1-4; TRBD1 might be the D (5 bases). CDR1 and CDR2 (germline): SEHNR, FQNEAQ (reference sequence). This CDR3 comprises 16 residues. Trimming took off 5 bases at V and 12 bases at J, with 25 bases between the two ends. The CDR3 coding sequence is TGTGCCAGCAGCCGCCCCAGGGACGAAAGCCTTGCTGAACTGTTTTTT. This gives the protein CASSRPRDESLAELFF.

This clonotype showed up many times. The chain is built from TRBV5-6 and TRBJ1-3; D is perhaps TRBD1 (6 bases). This CDR3 region has 15 residues. V lost 5 bases, J lost 0 bases, and 12 bases lay in between. Looked up from germline, CDR1 is SGHDT and CDR2 is YYEEEE. CDR3 sequence reads: CASRTRGRSGNTIYF. The CDR3 bases are TGTGCCAGCAGGACCAGGGGCCGCTCTGGAAACACCATATATTTT.

This clonotype was detected many times. The chain recombines TRBV4-3 with TRBJ2-4; D unclear. The V and J ends lost 0 bases and 3 bases respectively, with 18 bases between them. Per the germline V gene, CDR1 is LGHNA and CDR2 is YSLEER. This CDR3 is built from 18 residues. The CDR3 loop reads CASSQEGSPLWGKNIQYF. The CDR3 DNA is TGCGCCAGCAGCCAAGAAGGATCGCCTCTTTGGGGCAAAAACATTCAGTACTTC.

This clonotype was observed at least ten times. The chain is built from TRBV7-3 and TRBJ1-1, with 7 positions matching TRBD1. This CDR3 contains 14 residues. The junction had 4 bases not matched to a gene; V was cut back by 3 bases and J by 3 bases. From germline, CDR1 is SGHTA and CDR2 FQGTGA. CDR3 amino acids: CASSFSRGDTEAFF. CDR3 coding DNA: TGTGCCAGCAGCTTCAGCAGGGGGGACACTGAAGCTTTCTTT.

This clonotype was counted many times. This chain joins TRBV5-6 and TRBJ2-1; possible D gene TRBD1, 6 bases. Per the germline V gene, CDR1 is SGHDT and CDR2 is YYEEEE. The V gene lost 5 bases and the J gene lost 5 bases, with 17 bases spanning the gap. The CDR3 loop spans 15 amino acids. The CDR3 loop reads CASSLSQGFHNEQFF. The CDR3, as DNA: TGTGCCAGCAGTCTATCTCAGGGGTTCCACAATGAGCAGTTCTTC.

This clonotype was detected many times. The chain has TRBV28 and TRBJ2-1; maybe TRBD1 (5 bases). Germline V gives CDR1 MDHEN, CDR2 SYDVKM. Trimming removed 8 bases at V and 12 bases at J, with 17 bases between. The CDR3 is 12 residues long. The CDR3: CASATVGVTQFF. The CDR3 coding sequence is TGTGCCAGCGCGACAGTTGGAGTTACGCAGTTCTTC. The full variable domain, completed using reference TRBV28 and TRBJ2-1, is DVKVTQSSRYLVKRTGEKVFLECVQDMDHENMFWYRQDPGLGLRLIYFSYDVKMKEKGDIPEGYSVSREKKERFSLILESASTNQTSMYLCASATVGVTQFFGPGTRLTVL.

This clonotype has ten or more counts. The V call is TRBV4-1, the J call TRBJ1-4, with D maybe TRBD1 (6 bases). V dropped 0 bases and J dropped 8 bases, with 22 bases sitting between them. Germline V lookup: CDR1 MGHRA, CDR2 YSYEKL. The CDR3 runs to 18 residues. CDR3 coding DNA: TGCGCCAGCAGCCAAGAGGGGGGTAGGGGGTTGGTCGGGGAAAAACTGTTTTTT. It translates to CASSQEGGRGLVGEKLFF.